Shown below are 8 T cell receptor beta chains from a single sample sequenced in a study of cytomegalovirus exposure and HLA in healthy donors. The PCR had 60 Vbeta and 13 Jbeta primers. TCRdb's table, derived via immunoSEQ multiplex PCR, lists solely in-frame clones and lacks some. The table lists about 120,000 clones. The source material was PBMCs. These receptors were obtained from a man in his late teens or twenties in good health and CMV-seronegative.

The CDR3 spells CASSPGTDAYEQYF. The CDR3 coding sequence is TGCGCCAGCAGTCCCGGGACAGACGCCTACGAGCAGTACTTC. The gene calls are TRBV10-2 and TRBJ2-7; TRBD1 matches 7 bases. Per germline, CDR1 WSHSY and CDR2 SAAADI. This CDR3 is built from 14 residues. The junction had 6 bases not matched to a gene; V was cut back by 5 bases and J by 2 bases.

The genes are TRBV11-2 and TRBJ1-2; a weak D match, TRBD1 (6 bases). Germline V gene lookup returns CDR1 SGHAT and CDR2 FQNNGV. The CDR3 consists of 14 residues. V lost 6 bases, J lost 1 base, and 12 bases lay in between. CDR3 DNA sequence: TGTGCCAGCAGGCAGGCAGGGGATAACTATGGCTACACCTTC. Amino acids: CASRQAGDNYGYTF.

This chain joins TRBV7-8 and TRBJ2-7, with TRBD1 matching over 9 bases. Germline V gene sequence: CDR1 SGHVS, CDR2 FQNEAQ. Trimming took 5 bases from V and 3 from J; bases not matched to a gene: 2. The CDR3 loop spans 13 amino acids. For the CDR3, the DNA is TGTGCCAGCAGCGACAGGGGGATCTACGAGCAGTACTTC. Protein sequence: CASSDRGIYEQYF. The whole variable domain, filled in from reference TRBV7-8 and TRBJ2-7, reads GAGVSQSPRYKVAKRGQDVALRCDPISGHVSLFWYQQALGQGPEFLTYFQNEAQLDKSGLPSDRFFAERPEGSVSTLKIQRTQQEDSAVYLCASSDRGIYEQYFGPGTRLTVT.

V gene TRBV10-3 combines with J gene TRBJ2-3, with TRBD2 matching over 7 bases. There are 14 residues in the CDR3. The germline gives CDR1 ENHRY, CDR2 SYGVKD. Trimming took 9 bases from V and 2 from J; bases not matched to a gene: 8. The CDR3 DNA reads TGTGCCATTGGACGGGGAGGGGACACAGATACGCAGTATTTT. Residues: CAIGRGGDTDTQYF.

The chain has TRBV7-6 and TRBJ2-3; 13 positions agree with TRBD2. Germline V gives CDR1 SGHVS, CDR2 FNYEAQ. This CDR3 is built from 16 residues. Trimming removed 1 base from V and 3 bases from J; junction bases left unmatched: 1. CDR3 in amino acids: CASSLGTSGRTDTQYF. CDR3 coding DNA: TGTGCCAGCAGCTTAGGGACTAGCGGGAGAACAGATACGCAGTATTTT.

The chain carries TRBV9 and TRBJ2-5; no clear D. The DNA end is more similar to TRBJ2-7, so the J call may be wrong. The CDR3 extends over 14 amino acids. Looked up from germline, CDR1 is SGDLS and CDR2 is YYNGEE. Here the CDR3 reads CASSVAGVAYEQYF. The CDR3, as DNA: TGTGCCAGCAGCGTAGCTGGAGTAGCCTACGAGCAGTACTTC.

CDR3 sequence reads: CASSPTGGERTYGYTF. CDR3 coding DNA: TGTGCCAGCAGCCCCACGGGGGGTGAAAGGACATATGGCTACACCTTC. The chain recombines TRBV7-2 with TRBJ1-2; D is possibly TRBD1 (5 bases). Trimming removed 5 bases at V and 5 bases at J, with 21 bases between. Per the germline V gene, CDR1 is SGHTA and CDR2 is FQGNSA. The CDR3 has 16 residues.

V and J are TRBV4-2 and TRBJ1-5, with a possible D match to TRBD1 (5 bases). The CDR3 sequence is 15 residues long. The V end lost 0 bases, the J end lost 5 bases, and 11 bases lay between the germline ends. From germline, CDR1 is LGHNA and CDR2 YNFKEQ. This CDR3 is CASSQDRQGHQPQHF. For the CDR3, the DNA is TGTGCCAGCAGCCAAGATCGCCAGGGCCATCAGCCCCAGCATTTT.